One T cell receptor beta chain is described in this entry. What it binds is not known. These data come from a study of CD8 T cells in ankylosing spondylitis. Study-wide findings and caveats: For ankylosing spondylitis blood, a TCR beta motif of several highly homologous variants appeared characteristic.

CDR1 and CDR2 from the germline V gene are LNHNV and YYDKDF (reference sequence). The CDR3 has 14 amino acids. V lost 0 bases and J 4 bases, leaving 9 bases between the germline ends. From the 5' RACE reads, TCRdb called clonotypes with MiXCR, one entry per CDR3 protein. The table has over 600,000 distinct CDR3 sequences, roughly 19% seen once. The sequencing input was blood, either unsorted or a sorted T cell fraction (not recorded which). The chain combines TRBV15 with TRBJ1-2; D gene uncertain. The sequence derives from a male donor with ankylosing spondylitis. The DNA of the CDR3 is TGTGCCACCAGCAGAGATCGCGCAGGCTATGGCTACACCTTC. Protein sequence: CATSRDRAGYGYTF.